The 29 T cell receptor beta chains listed next were all sequenced from one sample in a study of cytomegalovirus exposure and HLA in healthy donors. PCR involved 60 Vbeta and 13 Jbeta primers. TCRdb's copy holds only in-frame clones and misses some; the assay was immunoSEQ multiplex PCR. The sample shows under 200,000 clones, more than 60% of them seen only once. Sequenced input: PBMCs. These receptor sequences come from a female donor in good health and CMV-seronegative.

This clone was counted a few times. The chain has TRBV19 and TRBJ1-1; no clear D gene. The germline V gene encodes CDR1 LNHDA and CDR2 SQIVND (reference sequence). V lost 10 bases and J 1 base, leaving 19 bases between the germline ends. This CDR3 is built from 15 residues. Here the CDR3 reads CAIRAIGEANTEAFF. As DNA, the CDR3 is TGTGCCATCCGGGCAATCGGGGAGGCGAACACTGAAGCTTTCTTT.

A few counts support this clone. The chain combines TRBV7-9 with TRBJ1-5; D gene unclear. Germline V lookup: CDR1 SEHNR, CDR2 FQNEAQ (reference sequence). Trimming stripped 6 bases from V and 4 bases from J, with 7 bases between. The CDR3 loop spans 12 amino acids. The CDR3 loop reads CASSRDNQPQHF. The CDR3, as DNA: TGTGCCAGCAGTCGGGATAATCAGCCCCAGCATTTT. The full variable domain, its missing parts supplied by reference TRBV7-9 and TRBJ1-5, is DTGVSQNPRHKITKRGQNVTFRCDPISEHNRLYWYRQTLGQGPEFLTYFQNEAQLEKSRLLSDRFSAERPKGSFSTLEIQRTEQGDSAMYLCASSRDNQPQHFGDGTRLSIL.

The CDR3 spells CASSIRTGLQHF. The CDR3 DNA reads TGTGCCAGTAGTATCCGGACAGGGCTCCAGCATTTT. V and J are TRBV19 and TRBJ1-5; TRBD1 matches 8 bases. V shed 3 bases and J 12 bases; nucleotides not matched to a gene: 4. CDR1 is LNHDA, CDR2 SQIVND, per germline (reference sequence). The CDR3 spans 12 residues.

The V and J genes are TRBV7-2 and TRBJ2-1; TRBD2 agrees at 14 bases. Germline lookup yields CDR1 SGHTA and CDR2 FQGNSA. CDR3 length equals 15 residues. With 5 bases clipped from V and 9 bases from J, the junction kept 6 bases outside the gene matches. For the CDR3, the DNA is TGTGCCAGCAGCATGACTAGCGGGGGGGCCGGTGAGCAGTTCTTC. It specifies CASSMTSGGAGEQFF.

The chain employs TRBV4-3 and TRBJ1-1, with 7 bases matching TRBD1. J was trimmed by 5 bases and V by 2 bases; bases with no gene match: 8. This CDR3 has 15 amino acids. Germline V lookup: CDR1 LGHNA, CDR2 YSLEER. CDR3 loop: CASSQSDREVTEAFF. In DNA, the CDR3 is TGCGCCAGCAGCCAATCAGACAGGGAGGTAACTGAAGCTTTCTTT.

The V gene is TRBV9, the J gene TRBJ2-1, with 10 bases identical to TRBD2. Germline-derived CDR1 and CDR2 are SGDLS and YYNGEE. V trimming: 0 bases; J trimming: 15 bases; junction bases outside the gene matches: 15. The CDR3 consists of 16 residues. CDR3 protein: CASSVDTSGISSNPFF. The CDR3 DNA follows: TGTGCCAGCAGCGTAGATACTAGCGGGATCTCTAGTAACCCGTTCTTC.

This clone was seen a handful of times. This chain connects TRBV25-1 to TRBJ2-1; 7 bases fit TRBD1. The V segment lost 4 bases and the J segment 2 bases; nucleotides outside the gene matches: 2. Germline assignment: CDR1 MGHDK and CDR2 SYGVNS. This CDR3 comprises 14 residues. The CDR3 coding sequence is TGTGCCAGCAGTGGGACAGGCCCCTACAATGAGCAGTTCTTC. This encodes CASSGTGPYNEQFF.

V and J are TRBV6-1 and TRBJ2-7; TRBD2 agrees at 11 bases. The CDR3 runs 14 residues. Germline lookup yields CDR1 MNHNS and CDR2 SASEGT. With 4 bases clipped from V and 3 bases from J, the junction kept 2 bases outside the gene matches. The CDR3: CASSGGLAGYEQYF. In DNA form, the CDR3 reads TGTGCCAGCAGTGGTGGACTAGCGGGCTACGAGCAGTACTTC.

The chain links TRBV7-2 to TRBJ2-7; TRBD2 might be the D (6 bases). Trimming took 3 bases from V and 3 from J, leaving 18 bases between them. Germline values: CDR1 SGHTA, CDR2 FQGNSA. This CDR3 spans 16 amino acids. In DNA, the CDR3 is TGTGCCAGCAGCTTCGCGGGCTCTAGCGCAGGCTACGAGCAGTACTTC. It encodes CASSFAGSSAGYEQYF.

V usage is TRBV29-1 and J usage is TRBJ2-5; D is uncertain. Germline CDR1 and CDR2: SQVTM and ANQGSEA. V lost 4 bases, J lost 1 base, and 7 bases lay in between. There are 12 residues in the CDR3. CDR3: CSVGSPQETQYF. The CDR3, as DNA: TGCAGCGTTGGCAGTCCCCAAGAGACCCAGTACTTC.

This chain uses TRBV5-1 with TRBJ2-5; TRBD2 might be the D (6 bases). The DNA end is a closer match to TRBJ2-7, so the J assignment may be wrong. The CDR3 spans 14 residues. The germline V gene encodes CDR1 SGHRS and CDR2 YFSETQ. The CDR3 region is CASSSGLTTYEQYF. The CDR3 coding sequence is TGCGCCAGCAGCTCGGGACTGACGACCTACGAGCAGTACTTC.

This chain uses TRBV6-6 with TRBJ2-3; 7 nucleotides line up with TRBD2. CDR3 length equals 14 residues. CDR1 and CDR2 (germline): MNHNY, SVGAGI (reference sequence). V trimming: 6 bases; J trimming: 6 bases; junction bases outside the gene matches: 9. CDR3 DNA: TGTGCCAGCAGAAACGAAGGACTAGTGGATACGCAGTATTTT. This codes for CASRNEGLVDTQYF.

The chain couples TRBV7-8 to TRBJ1-5, with a weak D call TRBD1 (6 bases). Per germline, CDR1 SGHVS and CDR2 FQNEAQ. CDR3 length: 15 residues. Trimming took 4 bases from V and 0 from J, leaving 10 bases between them. This CDR3 is CASSSHRDSNQPQHF. In DNA, the CDR3 is TGTGCCAGCAGCTCCCACAGGGATAGCAATCAGCCCCAGCATTTT.

CDR3 nucleotides: TGTGCCAGCAGTTACGGTTTAAACGGCTACACCTTC. It codes for CASSYGLNGYTF. The chain has TRBV28 and TRBJ1-2; D is ambiguous. With 4 bases removed from V and 8 bases from J, the gap between germline ends came to 11 bases. The CDR3 extends over 12 amino acids. Germline lookup yields CDR1 MDHEN and CDR2 SYDVKM.

The chain joins TRBV7-9 to TRBJ1-2, with a tentative D call TRBD1 (6 bases). The CDR3 covers 14 residues. Trimming removed 4 bases at V and 7 bases at J, with 16 bases between. The germline V gene encodes CDR1 SEHNR and CDR2 FQNEAQ (reference sequence). The CDR3 protein is CASSSQQGMVGYTF. CDR3 bases: TGTGCCAGCAGCTCCCAACAGGGAATGGTTGGCTACACCTTC.

The chain joins TRBV9 to TRBJ2-1, with 7 bases lining up with TRBD2. After removal of 0 bases from V and 8 bases from J, the junction contained 17 bases not matched to a gene. Germline V gives CDR1 SGDLS, CDR2 YYNGEE. This CDR3 is built from 18 residues. This CDR3 is CASSVALSTAGRAYEQFF. Written as DNA, the CDR3 is TGTGCCAGCAGCGTAGCCCTCTCTACGGCGGGGAGGGCCTATGAGCAGTTCTTC.

The V and J genes are TRBV28 and TRBJ2-5; TRBD2 matches at 7 bases. With 6 bases clipped from V and 1 base from J, the junction kept 5 bases outside the gene matches. The CDR3 has 14 residues. Germline loops: CDR1 MDHEN, CDR2 SYDVKM. CDR3 sequence: CASSGRLAQETQYF. The CDR3 DNA is TGTGCCAGCAGCGGTAGACTAGCCCAAGAGACCCAGTACTTC.

The rearrangement joins TRBV29-1 to TRBJ2-2; tentatively, D is TRBD1 (5 bases). The CDR3 loop spans 14 amino acids. Trimming removed 4 bases from V and 1 base from J, with 10 bases in between. The germline gives CDR1 SQVTM, CDR2 ANQGSEA. In DNA form, the CDR3 reads TGCAGCGTTGTAGACAGAATGAACACCGGGGAGCTGTTTTTT. This sequence encodes CSVVDRMNTGELFF.

The J gene is TRBJ1-4, the V gene TRBV11-2, with D perhaps matching TRBD1 (6 bases). CDR1 is SGHAT and CDR2 is FQNNGV in the germline V gene. The CDR3 spans 16 residues. Trimming took off 1 base at V and 6 bases at J, with 15 bases between the two ends. This chain's CDR3 is CASSLGPGGPDEKLFF. The CDR3 nucleotides are TGTGCCAGCAGCTTAGGGCCGGGGGGGCCCGATGAAAAACTGTTTTTT.

V gene TRBV30 combines with J gene TRBJ2-5, with TRBD2 as a possible D gene (6 bases). With 0 bases removed from V and 5 bases from J, the gap between germline ends came to 10 bases. Germline loops: CDR1 GTSNPN, CDR2 SVGIG (reference sequence). The CDR3 loop spans 13 amino acids. The CDR3: CAWSVVGGETQYF. The CDR3 nucleotides are TGTGCCTGGAGTGTAGTCGGGGGTGAGACCCAGTACTTC.

The rearrangement uses TRBV5-6 and TRBJ1-1; perhaps TRBD1 as D (5 bases). The CDR3 is made up of 13 amino acids. Trimming left V 2 bases short and J 0 bases short, with 5 bases between. CDR1 SGHDT and CDR2 YYEEEE come from the germline V gene. The CDR3 DNA follows: TGTGCCAGCAGCTTCAGGGTGAACACTGAAGCTTTCTTT. The encoded protein is CASSFRVNTEAFF.

This chain links TRBV6-5 with TRBJ2-5; 7 nucleotides agree with TRBD1. From germline, CDR1 is MNHEY and CDR2 SVGAGI. CDR3 size: 15 residues. Germline trimming cut 2 bases from V and 1 base from J; bases unmatched to any gene: 4. The CDR3 nucleotides are TGTGCCAGCAGTTACCGGGACAGTCGCCAAGAGACCCAGTACTTC. Protein sequence: CASSYRDSRQETQYF.

This clone has only a few counts. The chain links TRBV7-9 to TRBJ1-2, with D hard to call. CDR1 is SEHNR, CDR2 FQNEAQ, per germline (reference sequence). This CDR3 is 12 amino acids long. V was shortened by 5 bases and J by 8 bases, with 12 bases between the two germline ends. The CDR3 DNA follows: TGTGCCAGCAGCCCAGGAGAGCGGGGCTACACCTTC. Protein: CASSPGERGYTF.

The chain uses TRBV28 and TRBJ1-2; D ambiguous. The ends were cut back, 3 bases at V and 7 bases at J, with 12 bases in the middle. The germline CDR1 and CDR2 sequences are MDHEN and SYDVKM. There are 13 residues in the CDR3. The CDR3 region has the DNA TGTGCCAGCAGTTTGACGAGGTTCTCTGGCTACACCTTC. This gives the protein CASSLTRFSGYTF.

The chain joins TRBV6-5 to TRBJ1-1; D might be TRBD1 (5 bases). Germline CDR1 MNHEY, CDR2 SVGAGI. V lost 5 bases and J lost 0, with 10 bases in between. The length of the CDR3 is 14 residues. The CDR3 loop is CASSRSRVNTEAFF. CDR3 bases: TGTGCCAGCAGTCGCAGCAGGGTGAACACTGAAGCTTTCTTT.

The V call is TRBV5-1, the J call TRBJ1-1; tentatively, D is TRBD1 (5 bases). The V end lost 0 bases, the J end lost 1 base, and 13 bases lay between the germline ends. Germline CDR1 SGHRS, CDR2 YFSETQ. The CDR3 is made up of 16 amino acids. CDR3 sequence: CASSLVPGGSNTEAFF. For the CDR3, the DNA is TGCGCCAGCAGCTTGGTCCCTGGGGGGTCGAACACTGAAGCTTTCTTT.

V is TRBV30 and J is TRBJ1-2; D uncertain. This CDR3 has 15 residues. Germline loops: CDR1 GTSNPN, CDR2 SVGIG (reference sequence). Between the trimmed V and J ends, which lost 1 base and 2 bases, there was a span of 14 bases. CDR3: CAWSAQSPSNYGYTF. Here the CDR3 DNA reads TGTGCCTGGAGTGCCCAGTCCCCTTCGAACTATGGCTACACCTTC.

The chain uses TRBV15 and TRBJ1-2; 9 nucleotides match TRBD1. CDR3 length: 15 amino acids. Germline CDR1 and CDR2: LNHNV and YYDKDF (reference sequence). The junction had 7 bases not matched to a gene; V was cut back by 0 bases and J by 8 bases. CDR3 DNA sequence: TGTGCCACCAGCAGAGATGCGGGACAGGGAGGGGGCTACACCTTC. It specifies CATSRDAGQGGGYTF.

The rearrangement uses TRBV14 and TRBJ1-2; TRBD1 is a possible D gene (6 bases). The CDR3 has 14 residues. Per germline, CDR1 SGHDN and CDR2 FVKESK. The V end was cut by 6 bases, the J end by 0 bases, with 11 bases between. Here the CDR3 reads CASRLDRANYGYTF. The CDR3 DNA sequence: TGTGCCAGCAGGTTGGACAGAGCTAACTATGGCTACACCTTC.